These 21 T cell receptor beta chains were all obtained from the same sample, sequenced in a study of CD8+CD57+ T cells in acquired aplastic anemia. CDR3 and TCR beta VDJ profiling relied on genomic DNA as the template. Each CDR3 protein is one row after TCRdb ran MiXCR on the reads. The table lists about 220,000 distinct CDR3 sequences, 30% to 40% of them singletons. Sequencing was performed on sorted CD4+, CD8+, or CD8+CD57+ T cells (not recorded which) from PBMCs. These TCRs come from a human donor in good health, serving as a control.

This clonotype was observed a handful of times. For the CDR3, the DNA is TGTGCCAGCAGTGAGTTTGACAGGGGGCCTGGAAACACCATATATTTT. Translation gives CASSEFDRGPGNTIYF. This chain uses TRBV6-1 with TRBJ1-3; TRBD1 agrees at 10 bases. This CDR3 is built from 16 residues. V was clipped by 3 bases and J by 2 bases; unmatched bases: 4. Germline CDR1 is MNHNS and CDR2 is SASEGT.

Of note for this clonotype: This may be a read error, as it is one base from a much larger clone. The chain is built from TRBV12-3 or TRBV12-4 and TRBJ2-7; TRBD1 matches 10 bases. This CDR3 spans 15 amino acids. The CDR3: CASSSRDRGGYEQCF. The CDR3 DNA sequence: TGTGCCAGCAGTTCCCGGGACAGGGGAGGCTACGAGCAGTGCTTC.

In regard to this clonotype: With a much larger clone just one base away, this may be a read error. The chain couples TRBV20-1 to TRBJ2-5; no reliable D call. V lost 1 base and J 2 bases, leaving 14 bases between the germline ends. Germline loops: CDR1 DFQATT, CDR2 SNEGSKA (reference sequence). CDR3 size: 15 residues. The CDR3 loop is CSARVSQPIQETQYF. CDR3 nucleotides: TGCAGTGCTAGAGTGAGTCAGCCAATTCAAGAGACCCAGTACTTC.

Ten or more counts support this clonotype. V gene TRBV7-6 combines with J gene TRBJ2-1; TRBD2 matches 9 bases. Germline V lookup: CDR1 SGHVS, CDR2 FNYEAQ. V lost 3 bases to trimming and J lost 8 bases; unmatched junction nucleotides: 5. This CDR3 contains 14 residues. For the CDR3, the DNA is TGTGCCAGCAGCTTGCGGGAGGGAGGGTATGAGCAGTTCTTC. Translating gives CASSLREGGYEQFF. The variable domain in full, completed from reference TRBV7-6 and TRBJ2-1, reads GAGVSQSPRYKVTKRGQDVALRCDPISGHVSLYWYRQALGQGPEFLTYFNYEAQQDKSGLPNDRFSAERPEGSISTLTIQRTEQRDSAMYRCASSLREGGYEQFFGPGTRLTVL.

A word on this clonotype: Because the CDR3's place on the DNA is in doubt, the DNA is left out and the CDR3 is given as listed by TCRdb. The genes are TRBV5-1 and TRBJ2-3; no check of the table's D call, TRBD1, against the DNA was made. 15 amino acids form the CDR3, both terminal residues included. In germline, CDR1 is SGHRS, CDR2 YFSETQ. The CDR3: CASSLVAGGTGELYF.

The V and J genes are TRBV9 and TRBJ1-2; D perhaps matches TRBD1 (6 bases). V was shortened by 3 bases and J by 3 bases, with 21 bases between the two germline ends. Germline values: CDR1 SGDLS, CDR2 YYNGEE. The CDR3 contains 17 residues. CDR3 amino acids: CASSDSSGWTAYYGYTF. Here the CDR3 DNA reads TGTGCCAGCAGCGACTCATCAGGTTGGACAGCTTACTATGGCTACACCTTC.

This chain connects TRBV7-2 to TRBJ2-7, with D unclear. CDR1 is SGHTA, CDR2 FQGNSA, per germline. The CDR3 is 12 residues long. The V and J ends lost 6 bases and 1 base respectively, with 7 bases between them. The CDR3 loop reads CASSTGSYEQYF. The CDR3 DNA reads TGTGCCAGCAGTACCGGATCCTACGAGCAGTACTTC.

The rearrangement uses TRBV30 and TRBJ1-2; D possibly corresponds to TRBD1 (5 bases). The length of the CDR3 is 14 residues. V gave up 1 base and J gave up 2 bases, with 11 bases separating them. Germline V gene lookup returns CDR1 GTSNPN and CDR2 SVGIG (reference sequence). In DNA form, the CDR3 reads TGTGCCTGGAGTGCACGGGCAGGGAACTATGGCTACACCTTC. Translating gives CAWSARAGNYGYTF.

This clonotype was picked up many times. This rearrangement joins TRBV20-1 to TRBJ2-5, with D possibly TRBD2 on 5 matching bases. Germline CDR1 is DFQATT and CDR2 is SNEGSKA (reference sequence). The CDR3 has 16 residues. Trimming pared 3 bases from V and 1 base from J, leaving 18 bases between. For the CDR3, the DNA is TGCAGTGCTAGCCCCATTGCGGGCGTACCCCAAGAGACCCAGTACTTC. It yields the protein CSASPIAGVPQETQYF.

This clonotype was counted between two and nine times. The chain couples TRBV7-9 to TRBJ1-3; possibly TRBD1 for D (5 bases). This CDR3 contains 19 residues. V was shortened by 1 base and J by 4 bases, with 23 bases between the two germline ends. The germline gives CDR1 SEHNR, CDR2 FQNEAQ (reference sequence). For the CDR3, the DNA is TGTGCCAGCAGCTTAGAACAGGCAGGTCCTCTCTCTAACGGAAACACCATATATTTT. This sequence encodes CASSLEQAGPLSNGNTIYF.

This clonotype showed up many times. The chain employs TRBV5-4 and TRBJ1-2; tentatively, D is TRBD1 (6 bases). Trimming stripped 4 bases from V and 5 bases from J, with 9 bases between. This CDR3 is 12 amino acids long. The germline V gene encodes CDR1 SGHNT and CDR2 YYREEE (reference sequence). The CDR3 is CASSPTGYGYTF. The CDR3 DNA sequence: TGTGCCAGCAGCCCCACAGGGTATGGCTACACCTTC.

This clonotype was seen at least ten times. J is TRBJ2-3 and V is TRBV20-1; D gene ambiguous. V dropped 3 bases and J dropped 5 bases, with 18 bases sitting between them. This CDR3 is 15 amino acids long. Germline CDR1 is DFQATT and CDR2 is SNEGSKA (reference sequence). The DNA of the CDR3 is TGCAGTGCTAGGCCTAAGCAAGGGTTCCAAGATACGCAGTATTTT. Translating gives CSARPKQGFQDTQYF.

This clonotype was seen at least ten times. The chain carries TRBV15 and TRBJ2-7, with no clear D. V lost 0 bases and J lost 4, with 4 bases in between. The CDR3 contains 12 residues. Germline CDR1 LNHNV, CDR2 YYDKDF (reference sequence). Here the CDR3 DNA reads TGTGCCACCAGCAGAGACAGGTACGAGCAGTACTTC. Residues: CATSRDRYEQYF.

The V gene is TRBV2, the J gene TRBJ2-3, with D possibly being TRBD1 or TRBD2 (6 bases each). Germline V CDR1 and CDR2: SNHLY, FYNNEI. The length of the CDR3 is 13 residues. V lost 7 bases, J lost 6 bases, and 14 bases lay in between. The CDR3 DNA reads as TGTGCCAGCACCAGAGGGGGGCGGGATACGCAGTATTTT. It codes for CASTRGGRDTQYF.

This rearrangement joins TRBV25-1 to TRBJ1-1; no clear D. CDR3 length: 13 amino acids. CDR1 is MGHDK, CDR2 SYGVNS, per germline. V was cut by 7 bases and J by 7 bases, with 16 bases left in between. DNA for the CDR3: TGTGCCAGCACCCAGAGCGGGAACGGTGAAGCTTTCTTT. Translation: CASTQSGNGEAFF.

The chain employs TRBV10-2 and TRBJ1-2, with TRBD1 matching over 9 bases. The CDR3 contains 13 residues. Trimming cost V 10 bases and J 4 bases; bases outside gene matches: 7. CDR1 and CDR2 from the germline V gene are WSHSY and SAAADI. Written as DNA, the CDR3 is TGCGCCACCCGGACAGGGGATTCCTATGGCTACACCTTC. Its protein is CATRTGDSYGYTF.

There are many counts of this clonotype. The CDR3 loop is CASSLTATTDTQYF. CDR3 nucleotides: TGTGCCAGCAGCTTAACGGCTACGACAGATACGCAGTATTTT. The chain couples TRBV7-3 to TRBJ2-3; D uncertain. Germline V gene sequence: CDR1 SGHTA, CDR2 FQGTGA. The V end was cut by 0 bases, the J end by 3 bases, with 7 bases between. CDR3 length: 14 amino acids.

Details on this clonotype: This may arise from a read error, as a much more abundant clone is one base away. This CDR3 is CASSYAGWGGNSYEQYF. CDR3 DNA sequence: TGTGCCAGCAGTTACGCGGGTTGGGGCGGGAACTCCTACGAGCAGTACTTC. V is TRBV6-5 and J is TRBJ2-7, with D possibly matching TRBD2 (6 bases). Germline CDR1 reads MNHEY; CDR2 reads SVGAGI. CDR3 length equals 17 residues. Deletions cut 2 bases from V and 0 bases from J, with 17 bases between.

This chain links TRBV12-3 or TRBV12-4 with TRBJ1-5, with D perhaps TRBD1 (5 bases). This CDR3 is built from 15 residues. Trimming pared 3 bases from V and 4 bases from J, leaving 13 bases between. The CDR3 DNA is TGTGCCAGCAGTTTTTTGACAGTATCAAATCAGCCCCAGCATTTT. The encoded protein is CASSFLTVSNQPQHF.

At least ten counts were recorded for this clonotype. The CDR3: CASSQSFYRGGYRGYGYTF. In DNA, the CDR3 is TGTGCCAGCAGCCAATCCTTTTACAGGGGTGGGTACCGTGGCTATGGCTACACCTTC. The rearrangement links TRBV14 to TRBJ1-2, with 7 bases that match TRBD1. Unmatched junction bases numbered 19, after V lost 2 bases and J lost 4 bases. Germline V CDR1 and CDR2: SGHDN, FVKESK. The CDR3 covers 19 residues.

This clonotype was observed at least ten times. The rearrangement links TRBV2 to TRBJ2-3; possibly TRBD2 for D (6 bases). With 8 bases removed from V and 2 bases from J, the gap between germline ends came to 14 bases. The germline gives CDR1 SNHLY, CDR2 FYNNEI. The CDR3 contains 14 residues. CDR3 residues: CASGGTSSTDTQYF. In DNA, the CDR3 is TGTGCCAGCGGCGGGACTTCCTCCACAGATACGCAGTATTTT.